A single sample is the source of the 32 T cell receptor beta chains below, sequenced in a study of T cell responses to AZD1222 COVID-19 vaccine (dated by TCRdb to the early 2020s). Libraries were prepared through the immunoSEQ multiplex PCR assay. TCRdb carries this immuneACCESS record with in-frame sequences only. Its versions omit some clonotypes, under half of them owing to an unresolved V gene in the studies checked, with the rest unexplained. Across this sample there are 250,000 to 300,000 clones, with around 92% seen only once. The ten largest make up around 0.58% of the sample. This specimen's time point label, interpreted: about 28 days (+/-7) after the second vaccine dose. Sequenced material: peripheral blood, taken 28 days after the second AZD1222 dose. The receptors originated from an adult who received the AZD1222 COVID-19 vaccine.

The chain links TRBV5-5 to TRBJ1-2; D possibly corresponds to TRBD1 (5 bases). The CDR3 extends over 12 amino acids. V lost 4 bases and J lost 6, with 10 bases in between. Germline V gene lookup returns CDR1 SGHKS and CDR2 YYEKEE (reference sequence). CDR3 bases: TGTGCCAGCAGCGGGGACCTCCATGGCTACACCTTC. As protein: CASSGDLHGYTF. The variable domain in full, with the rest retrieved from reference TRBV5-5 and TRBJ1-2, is DAGVTQSPTHLIKTRGQQVTLRCSPISGHKSVSWYQQVLGQGPQFIFQYYEKEERGRGNFPDRFSARQFPNYSSELNVNALLLGDSALYLCASSGDLHGYTFGSGTRLTVV.

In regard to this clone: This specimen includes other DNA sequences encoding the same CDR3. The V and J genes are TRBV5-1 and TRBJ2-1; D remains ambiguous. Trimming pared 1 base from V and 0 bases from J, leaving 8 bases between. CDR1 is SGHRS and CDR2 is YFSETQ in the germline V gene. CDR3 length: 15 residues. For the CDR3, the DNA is TGCGCCAGCAGCTTGCGGCTGGGCTCCTACAATGAGCAGTTCTTC. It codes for CASSLRLGSYNEQFF.

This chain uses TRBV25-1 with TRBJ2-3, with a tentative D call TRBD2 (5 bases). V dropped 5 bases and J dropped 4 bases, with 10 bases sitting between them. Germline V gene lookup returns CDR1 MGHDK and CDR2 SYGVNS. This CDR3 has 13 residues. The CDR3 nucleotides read TGTGCCAGCAGTTCCGACGGGGCAGATACGCAGTATTTT. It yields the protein CASSSDGADTQYF.

The DNA for the CDR3 is TGTGCCAGCAGCTTGCTCGGACTAGCGGGGGGTTACAATGAGCAGTTCTTC. It codes for CASSLLGLAGGYNEQFF. This chain links TRBV5-6 with TRBJ2-1, with 14 bases aligning to TRBD2. The CDR3 covers 17 residues. Trimming took 1 base from V and 4 from J; bases not matched to a gene: 4. The germline V gene encodes CDR1 SGHDT and CDR2 YYEEEE. The variable domain in full, with the rest retrieved from reference TRBV5-6 and TRBJ2-1, is DAGVTQSPTHLIKTRGQQVTLRCSPKSGHDTVSWYQQALGQGPQFIFQYYEEEERQRGNFPDRFSGHQFPNYSSELNVNALLLGDSALYLCASSLLGLAGGYNEQFFGPGTRLTVL.

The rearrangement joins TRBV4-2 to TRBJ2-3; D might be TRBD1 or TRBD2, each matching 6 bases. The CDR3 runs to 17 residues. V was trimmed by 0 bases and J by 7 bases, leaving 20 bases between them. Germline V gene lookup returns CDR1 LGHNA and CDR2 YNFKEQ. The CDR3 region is CASSQEGYGGRWNTQYF. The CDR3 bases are TGTGCCAGCAGCCAAGAAGGATATGGGGGGCGCTGGAATACGCAGTATTTT.

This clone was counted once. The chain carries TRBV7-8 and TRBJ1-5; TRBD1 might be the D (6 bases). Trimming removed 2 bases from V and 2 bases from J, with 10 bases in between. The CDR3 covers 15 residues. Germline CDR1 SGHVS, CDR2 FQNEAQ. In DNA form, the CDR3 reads TGTGCCAGCAGCTTAATGAGGACAGGCAATCAGCCCCAGCATTTT. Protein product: CASSLMRTGNQPQHF.

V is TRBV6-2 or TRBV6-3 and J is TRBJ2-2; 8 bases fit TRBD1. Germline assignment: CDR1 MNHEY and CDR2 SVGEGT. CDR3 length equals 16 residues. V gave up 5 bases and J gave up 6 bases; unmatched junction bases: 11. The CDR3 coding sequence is TGTGCCAGCAGTCAGTCCGGGACAGGACTGGCCGGGGAGCTGTTTTTT. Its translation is CASSQSGTGLAGELFF.

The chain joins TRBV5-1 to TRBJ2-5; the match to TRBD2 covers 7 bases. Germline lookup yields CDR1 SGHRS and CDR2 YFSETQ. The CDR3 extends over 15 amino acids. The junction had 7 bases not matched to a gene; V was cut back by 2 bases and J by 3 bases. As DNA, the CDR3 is TGCGCCAGCAGCTTAGTAGGGAGGGCCGAAGAGACCCAGTACTTC. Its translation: CASSLVGRAEETQYF.

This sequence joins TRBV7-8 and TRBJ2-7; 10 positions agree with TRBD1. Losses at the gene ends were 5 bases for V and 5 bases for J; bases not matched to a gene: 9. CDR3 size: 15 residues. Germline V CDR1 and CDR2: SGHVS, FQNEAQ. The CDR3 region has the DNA TGTGCCAGCAGCCGGGGACAGGGGTCGTTGAACGAGCAGTACTTC. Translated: CASSRGQGSLNEQYF.

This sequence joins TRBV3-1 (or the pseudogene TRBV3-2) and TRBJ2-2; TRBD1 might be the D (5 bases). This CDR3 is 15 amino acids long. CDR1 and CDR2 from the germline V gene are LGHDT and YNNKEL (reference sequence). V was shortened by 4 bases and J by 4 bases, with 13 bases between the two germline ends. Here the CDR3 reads CASSPLGHLTGELFF. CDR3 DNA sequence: TGTGCCAGCAGCCCCTTAGGACATCTCACCGGGGAGCTGTTTTTT.

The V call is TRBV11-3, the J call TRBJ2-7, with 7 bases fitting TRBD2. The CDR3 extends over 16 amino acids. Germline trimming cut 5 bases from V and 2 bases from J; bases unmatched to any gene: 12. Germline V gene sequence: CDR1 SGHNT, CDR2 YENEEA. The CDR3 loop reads CASSPIPGGCPYEQYF. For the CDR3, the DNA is TGTGCCAGCAGCCCAATCCCGGGAGGTTGCCCCTACGAGCAGTACTTC.

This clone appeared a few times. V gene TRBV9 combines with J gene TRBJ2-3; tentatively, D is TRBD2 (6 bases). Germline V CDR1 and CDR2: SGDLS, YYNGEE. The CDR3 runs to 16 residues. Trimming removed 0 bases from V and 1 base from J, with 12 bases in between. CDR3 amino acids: CASSVGPGVGTDTQYF. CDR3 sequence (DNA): TGTGCCAGCAGCGTAGGGCCGGGAGTGGGCACAGATACGCAGTATTTT.

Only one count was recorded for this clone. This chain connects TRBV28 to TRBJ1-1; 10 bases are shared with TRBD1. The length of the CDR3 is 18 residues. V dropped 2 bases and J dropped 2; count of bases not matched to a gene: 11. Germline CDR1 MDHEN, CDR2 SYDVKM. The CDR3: CASSLDPHRQGANTEAFF. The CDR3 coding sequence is TGTGCCAGCAGTTTAGACCCTCATCGACAGGGGGCCAACACTGAAGCTTTCTTT.

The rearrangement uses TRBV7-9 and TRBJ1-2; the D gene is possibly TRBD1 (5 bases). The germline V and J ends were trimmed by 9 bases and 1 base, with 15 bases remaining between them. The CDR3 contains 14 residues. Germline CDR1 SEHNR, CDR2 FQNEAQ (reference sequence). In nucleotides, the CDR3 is TGTGCCAGTGCCTCTGGTGGGGGTAACTATGGCTACACCTTC. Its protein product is CASASGGGNYGYTF.

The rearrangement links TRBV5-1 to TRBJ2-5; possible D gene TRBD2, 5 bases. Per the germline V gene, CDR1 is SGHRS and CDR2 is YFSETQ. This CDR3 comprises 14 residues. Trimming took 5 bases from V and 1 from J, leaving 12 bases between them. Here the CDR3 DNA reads TGCGCCAGCAGGGACTTGGGTGGCCAAGAGACCCAGTACTTC. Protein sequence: CASRDLGGQETQYF.

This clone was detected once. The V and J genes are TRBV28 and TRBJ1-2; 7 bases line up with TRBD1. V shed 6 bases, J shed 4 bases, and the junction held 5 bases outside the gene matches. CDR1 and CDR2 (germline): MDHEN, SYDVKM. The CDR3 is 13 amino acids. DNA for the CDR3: TGTGCCAGCAGCGACAGGGATAGCTATGGCTACACCTTC. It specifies CASSDRDSYGYTF.

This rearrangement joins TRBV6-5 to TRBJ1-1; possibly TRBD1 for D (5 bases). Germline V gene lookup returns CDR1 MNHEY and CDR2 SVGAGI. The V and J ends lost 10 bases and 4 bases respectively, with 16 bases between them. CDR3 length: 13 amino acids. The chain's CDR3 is CATLKGSGTEAFF. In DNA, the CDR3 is TGTGCCACCTTAAAGGGGTCTGGCACTGAAGCTTTCTTT.

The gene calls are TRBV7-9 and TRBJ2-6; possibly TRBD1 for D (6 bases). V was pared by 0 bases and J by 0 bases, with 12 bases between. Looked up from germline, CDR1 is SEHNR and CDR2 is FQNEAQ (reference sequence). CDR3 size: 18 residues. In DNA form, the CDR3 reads TGTGCCAGCAGCTTAGCGAGACAGGCGGGCTCTGGGGCCAACGTCCTGACTTTC. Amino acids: CASSLARQAGSGANVLTF.

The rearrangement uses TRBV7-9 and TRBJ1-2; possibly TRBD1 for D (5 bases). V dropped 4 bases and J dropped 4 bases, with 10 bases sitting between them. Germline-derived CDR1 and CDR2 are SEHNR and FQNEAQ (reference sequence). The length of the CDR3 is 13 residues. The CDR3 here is CASSSDSVYGYTF. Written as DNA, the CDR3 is TGTGCCAGCAGCTCCGACAGCGTCTATGGCTACACCTTC.

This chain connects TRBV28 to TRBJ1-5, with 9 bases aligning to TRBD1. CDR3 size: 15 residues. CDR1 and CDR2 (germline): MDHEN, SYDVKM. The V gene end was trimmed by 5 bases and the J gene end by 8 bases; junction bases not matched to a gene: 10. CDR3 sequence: CASSLTYRGREPQHF. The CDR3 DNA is TGTGCCAGCAGTCTAACATACAGGGGGCGGGAGCCCCAGCATTTT. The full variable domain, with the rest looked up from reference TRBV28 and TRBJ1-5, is DVKVTQSSRYLVKRTGEKVFLECVQDMDHENMFWYRQDPGLGLRLIYFSYDVKMKEKGDIPEGYSVSREKKERFSLILESASTNQTSMYLCASSLTYRGREPQHFGDGTRLSIL.

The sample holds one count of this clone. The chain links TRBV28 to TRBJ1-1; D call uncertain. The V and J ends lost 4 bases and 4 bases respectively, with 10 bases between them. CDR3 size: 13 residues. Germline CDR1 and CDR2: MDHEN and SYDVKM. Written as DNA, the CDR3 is TGTGCCAGCAGTTCCCCAGGACCCACTGAAGCTTTCTTT. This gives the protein CASSSPGPTEAFF.

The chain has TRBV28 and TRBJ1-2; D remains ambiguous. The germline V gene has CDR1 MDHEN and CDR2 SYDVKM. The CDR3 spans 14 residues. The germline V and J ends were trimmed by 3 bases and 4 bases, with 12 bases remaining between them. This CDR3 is CASSLGQLIYGYTF. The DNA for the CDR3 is TGTGCCAGCAGTTTGGGCCAGTTGATCTATGGCTACACCTTC.

CDR3 DNA sequence: TGCAGCGTTGAGGGGCAGGTCAGTCGCAATGAGCAGTTCTTC. This translates into CSVEGQVSRNEQFF. J is TRBJ2-1 and V is TRBV29-1; D might be TRBD1 (5 bases). Germline CDR1 SQVTM, CDR2 ANQGSEA. This CDR3 contains 14 residues. The V and J ends lost 3 bases and 6 bases respectively, with 15 bases between them.

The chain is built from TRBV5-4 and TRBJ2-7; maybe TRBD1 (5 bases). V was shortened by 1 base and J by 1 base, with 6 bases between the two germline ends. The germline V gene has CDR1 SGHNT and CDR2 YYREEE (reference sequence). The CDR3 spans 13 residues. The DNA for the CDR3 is TGTGCCAGCAGCTTGACAGGTTCCTACGAGCAGTACTTC. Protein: CASSLTGSYEQYF.

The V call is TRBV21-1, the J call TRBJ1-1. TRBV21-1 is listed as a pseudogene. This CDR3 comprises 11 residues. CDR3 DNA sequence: TGTGCCAGCAGCAAACTATCTGAAGCTTTCTTT. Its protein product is CASSKLSEAFF.

The CDR3: CASSLERVGYTF. CDR3 coding DNA: TGTGCCAGCAGCTTGGAAAGGGTTGGCTACACCTTC. V and J are TRBV5-6 and TRBJ1-2; D unclear. Between the trimmed V and J ends, which lost 0 bases and 7 bases, there was a span of 7 bases. Germline lookup yields CDR1 SGHDT and CDR2 YYEEEE. This CDR3 is 12 amino acids long.

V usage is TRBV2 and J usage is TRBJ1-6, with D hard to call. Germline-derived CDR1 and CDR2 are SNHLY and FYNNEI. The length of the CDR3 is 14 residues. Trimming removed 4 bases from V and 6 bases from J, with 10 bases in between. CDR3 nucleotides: TGTGCCAGCAGTGTTGTACAACCTAATTCACCCCTCCACTTT. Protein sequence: CASSVVQPNSPLHF.

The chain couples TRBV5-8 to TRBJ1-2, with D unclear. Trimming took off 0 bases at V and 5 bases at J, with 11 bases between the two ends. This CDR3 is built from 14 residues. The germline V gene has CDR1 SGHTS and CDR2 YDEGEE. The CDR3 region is CASSLGHDYYGYTF. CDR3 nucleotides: TGTGCCAGCAGCTTGGGACATGATTATTATGGCTACACCTTC.

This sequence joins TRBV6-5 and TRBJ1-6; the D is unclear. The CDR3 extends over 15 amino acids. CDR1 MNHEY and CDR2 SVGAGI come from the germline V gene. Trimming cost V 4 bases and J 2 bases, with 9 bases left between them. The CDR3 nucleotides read TGTGCCAGCAGTTGGGATCGCCCCTATAATTCACCCCTCCACTTT. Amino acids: CASSWDRPYNSPLHF.

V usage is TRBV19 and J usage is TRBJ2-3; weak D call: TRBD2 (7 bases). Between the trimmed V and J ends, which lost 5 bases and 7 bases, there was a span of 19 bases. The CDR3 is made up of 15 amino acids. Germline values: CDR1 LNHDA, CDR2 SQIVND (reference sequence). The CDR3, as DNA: TGTGCCAGTAGTGATGTTACGGGGGGCACGTATACGCAGTATTTT. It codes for CASSDVTGGTYTQYF.

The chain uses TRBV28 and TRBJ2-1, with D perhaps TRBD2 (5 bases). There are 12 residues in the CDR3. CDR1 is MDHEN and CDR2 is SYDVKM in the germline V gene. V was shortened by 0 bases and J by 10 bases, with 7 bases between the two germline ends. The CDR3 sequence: CASSLWSGEQFF. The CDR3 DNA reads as TGTGCCAGCAGTTTATGGAGCGGAGAGCAGTTCTTC.

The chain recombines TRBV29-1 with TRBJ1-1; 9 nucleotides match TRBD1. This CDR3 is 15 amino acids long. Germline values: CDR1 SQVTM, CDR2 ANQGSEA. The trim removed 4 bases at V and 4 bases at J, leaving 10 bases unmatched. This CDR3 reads CSVVPGQGRSTEAFF. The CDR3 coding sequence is TGCAGCGTTGTACCGGGACAGGGAAGAAGCACTGAAGCTTTCTTT.